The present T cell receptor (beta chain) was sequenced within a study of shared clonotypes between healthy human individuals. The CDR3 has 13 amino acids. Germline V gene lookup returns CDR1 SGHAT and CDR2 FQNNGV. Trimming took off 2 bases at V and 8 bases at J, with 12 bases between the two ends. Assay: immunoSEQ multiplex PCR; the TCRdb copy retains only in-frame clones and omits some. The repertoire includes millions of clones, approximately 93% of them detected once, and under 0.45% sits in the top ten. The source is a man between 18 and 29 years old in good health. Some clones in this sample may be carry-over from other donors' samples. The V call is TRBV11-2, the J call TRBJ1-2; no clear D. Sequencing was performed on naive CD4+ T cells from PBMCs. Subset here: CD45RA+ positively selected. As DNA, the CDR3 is TGTGCCAGCAGCTTATCGGGGTTAGACGGCTACACCTTC. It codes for CASSLSGLDGYTF.